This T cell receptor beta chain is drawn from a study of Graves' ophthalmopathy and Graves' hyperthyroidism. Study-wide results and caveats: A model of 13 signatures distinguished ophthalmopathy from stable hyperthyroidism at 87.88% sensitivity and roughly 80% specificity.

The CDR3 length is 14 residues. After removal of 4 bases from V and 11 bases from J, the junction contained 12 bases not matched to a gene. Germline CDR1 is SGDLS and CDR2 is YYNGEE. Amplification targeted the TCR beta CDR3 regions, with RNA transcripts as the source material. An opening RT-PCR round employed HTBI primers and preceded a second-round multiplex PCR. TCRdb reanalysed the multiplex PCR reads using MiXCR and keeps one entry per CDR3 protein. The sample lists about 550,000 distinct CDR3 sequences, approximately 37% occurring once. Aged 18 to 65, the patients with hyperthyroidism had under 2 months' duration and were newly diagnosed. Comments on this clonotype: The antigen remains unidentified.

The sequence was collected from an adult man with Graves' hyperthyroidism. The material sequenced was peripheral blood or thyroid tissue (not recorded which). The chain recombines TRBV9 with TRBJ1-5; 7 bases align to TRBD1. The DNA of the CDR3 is TGTGCCAGCAGCCCACGGGACAGCCAAGAGACCCAGCATTTT. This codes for CASSPRDSQETQHF.